Listed below are T cell receptor beta chains from one sample, sequenced in a study of blood T cell repertoires in COVID-19. The method was immunoSEQ multiplex PCR; TCRdb's version includes in-frame clones alone and lacks a portion of them. The repertoire consists of 150,000 or so clones, with 84% occurring once and the leading ten covering approximately 7.1%. Sample: peripheral blood. The receptors were gathered from a woman aged 50 to 60 in a cohort sampled during active or convalescent COVID-19. The CDR3 runs from the conserved cysteine through the conserved F or W. Fields, in order: J gene, V gene, D gene, clone size, CDR3 DNA, CDR3 protein. D genes are given only for firm matches. Only some rows state a clone size, as once, few, many or a class for expanded clones.

TRBJ1-4,TRBV5-1,TRBD1,-,TGCGCCAGCAGCTCACAGGGGGCGCGGGAAAAACTGTTTTTT,CASSSQGAREKLFF
TRBJ1-2,TRBV12-3/TRBV12-4,TRBD1,-,TGTGCCAACTCCAGGGGGGCTAACTATGGCTACACCTTC,CANSRGANYGYTF
TRBJ1-6,TRBV30,-,-,TGTGCCTCGAACCCTCCGCAGGGGAGCCAGGGATCCTATAATTCACCCCTCCACTTT,CASNPPQGSQGSYNSPLHF
TRBJ1-2,TRBV28,-,-,TGTGCCAGCAGTTTACCGGACAGCTATAACTATGGCTACACCTTC,CASSLPDSYNYGYTF
TRBJ1-4,TRBV9,-,-,TGTGCCAGCAGCGTAGTGGGTTCGGAGGATGAAAAACTGTTTTTT,CASSVVGSEDEKLFF
TRBJ1-5,TRBV7-2,-,-,TGTGCCAGCAGCCCCCACGGGGGGAGCAATCAGCCCCAGCATTTT,CASSPHGGSNQPQHF
TRBJ2-3,TRBV7-2,TRBD1,-,TGTGCCAGCAGTCGACAGGGCCTTAGCACAGATACGCAGTATTTT,CASSRQGLSTDTQYF
TRBJ1-4,TRBV4-3,-,once,TGCGCCAGCAGCGCGATGCAGGGCGGTATTGGCAGTGAAAAACTGTTTTTT,CASSAMQGGIGSEKLFF
TRBJ2-7,TRBV19,TRBD2,-,TGTGCCAGTAGTACCCGAACCCTAGGGACTAGCGGCGAGCAGTACTTC,CASSTRTLGTSGEQYF
TRBJ1-5,TRBV27,TRBD1,-,TGTGCCAGCAGTTCGACAGGGTATGGCCAGCCCCAGCATTTT,CASSSTGYGQPQHF
TRBJ1-2,TRBV3-1/TRBV3-2,TRBD1,-,TGTGCCAGCAGACCTGGACAGGGTGAGTATGGCTACACCTTC,CASRPGQGEYGYTF
TRBJ1-5,TRBV4-1,-,-,TGCGCCAGCAGCCAAACCTTGGGTTCGGGACAGCCCCAGCATTTT,CASSQTLGSGQPQHF
TRBJ2-1,TRBV7-2,-,-,TGTGCCAGCAGCTTAGCTCAGTACAATGAGCAGTTCTTC,CASSLAQYNEQFF
TRBJ2-2,TRBV7-3,-,-,TGTGCTTCCGACGAGGGTAACACCGGGGAGCTGTTTTTT,CASDEGNTGELFF
TRBJ1-1,TRBV9,-,-,TGTGCCAGCAGCCGGACAGTGTTCCTGAACACTGAAGCTTTCTTT,CASSRTVFLNTEAFF
TRBJ2-5,TRBV10-3,TRBD2,-,TGTGCCATCAGTAATAGCGGGGGGGCAGAGACCCAGTACTTC,CAISNSGGAETQYF
TRBJ2-7,TRBV27,TRBD2,-,TGTGCCAGCAGTTCAGGGGATAGCGGGGGGACTCTCTCCTACGAGCAGTACTTC,CASSSGDSGGTLSYEQYF
TRBJ2-5,TRBV5-1,-,few,TGCGCCAGCAGCACGACAGGCCAAGAGACCCAGTACTTC,CASSTTGQETQYF
TRBJ1-5,TRBV6-5,TRBD1,-,TGTGCCAGCAGTTACCCCGACAGGGGGAATCAGCCCCAGCATTTT,CASSYPDRGNQPQHF
TRBJ2-2,TRBV19,-,-,TGTGCCAGTAGTATAGATTTCAACGGGGAGCTGTTTTTT,CASSIDFNGELFF
TRBJ1-1,TRBV11-2,-,-,TGTGCCAGCAGCTTGACAGGGAACACTGAAGCTTTCTTT,CASSLTGNTEAFF
TRBJ2-2,TRBV7-6,TRBD1,-,TGTGCCAGCAGACGAGGGACAGGGCGTGCCGGGGAGCTGTTTTTT,CASRRGTGRAGELFF
TRBJ2-7,TRBV5-5,-,-,TGTGCCAGCAGCTCCTTAACAGGGTTATCCTACGAGCAGTACTTC,CASSSLTGLSYEQYF
TRBJ2-7,TRBV29-1,TRBD1,-,TGCAGCGTTGGTAAGGACAGGGGGTACGAGCAGTACTTC,CSVGKDRGYEQYF
TRBJ1-6,TRBV19,-,-,TGTGCCAGTAGTCCCCAGGCAGCATTACCCCTCCACTTT,CASSPQAALPLHF
TRBJ1-5,TRBV19,-,-,TGTGCCAGTAGTAAGGCGGGGTTTAGCAATCAGCCCCAGCATTTT,CASSKAGFSNQPQHF
TRBJ2-7,TRBV15,-,once,TGTGCCACCAGCAGAGTAGTTGTCGGGGTCGGCTACGAGCAGTACTTC,CATSRVVVGVGYEQYF
TRBJ2-7,TRBV4-3,TRBD1,-,TGCGCCAGCAGCCAAACCCAAGGGGACAGGGTGTACGAGCAGTACTTC,CASSQTQGDRVYEQYF
TRBJ1-2,TRBV10-3,TRBD1,-,TGTGCCACTGGAGGGCAGGGGGCCCTTAACTATGGCTACACCTTC,CATGGQGALNYGYTF
TRBJ1-6,TRBV4-2,-,-,TGTGCCAGCAGCCAAGATCTCCGGGGACACAAAAATTCACCCCTCCACTTT,CASSQDLRGHKNSPLHF
TRBJ1-6,TRBV5-1,TRBD1,-,TGCGCCAGCAGCCCCCGGGACAGAGATAATTCACCCCTCCACTTT,CASSPRDRDNSPLHF